The clone carrying this T cell receptor beta chain was seen more than once but under ten times. This sample is part of a study of blood T cell repertoires in COVID-19. CDR1 ENHRY and CDR2 SYGVKD come from the germline V gene. Trimming cost V 0 bases and J 2 bases, with 11 bases left between them. This CDR3 is 15 amino acids long. TCRdb's copy holds only in-frame clones and misses some; the assay was immunoSEQ multiplex PCR. The table includes some 200,000 clones, around 82% detected once. This TCR was sampled from a woman aged 65 to 85 with acute or convalescent COVID-19. This chain links TRBV10-3 with TRBJ2-7; TRBD2 is a possible D gene (6 bases). The specimen sequenced was peripheral blood. CDR3 protein: CAISESMGEAYEQYV. CDR3 coding DNA: TGTGCCATCAGTGAGTCGATGGGGGAGGCCTACGAGCAGTACGTC.